Here is one TCR beta chain with its context. The V end lost 7 bases, the J end lost 1 base, and 14 bases lay between the germline ends. The CDR3 is made up of 13 amino acids. Germline loops: CDR1 DFQATT, CDR2 SNEGSKA (reference sequence). The entry originates in a study of CD8+CD57+ T cells in acquired aplastic anemia. The patients chosen for sequencing had shown expansion of CD8+CD57+ cells (detected by flow cytometry). The TCR beta profiling, which covered VDJ combination and CDR3 sequence, was carried out using genomic DNA as the template. Using its own MiXCR run on the reads, TCRdb lists one record per CDR3 protein. Here the sample spans hundreds of thousands of distinct CDR3 sequences, under 55% being singletons.

V and J are TRBV20-1 and TRBJ2-7, with a tentative D call TRBD2 (6 bases). The sequencing sample was made of sorted CD4+, CD8+, or CD8+CD57+ T cells (not recorded which) from PBMCs. The source of this sequence is a human donor with aplastic anemia. The CDR3 coding sequence is TGCAGTGGTTACCGGGACTCGTCCTACGAGCAGTACTTC. It encodes CSGYRDSSYEQYF.